This T cell receptor (beta chain) was found in a study of naive and memory T cell subsets. General study points: Diversity fell and Gini index rose from naive through CM, EM, EMRA. Possibly reflecting memory cells re-expressing CD45RA, a few larger clonotypes occurred in naive repertoires, especially CD8. Naive and memory subsets had different power law exponents for TCR abundance.

The CDR3 loop spans 14 amino acids. V was clipped by 2 bases and J by 8 bases, with 13 bases between them. CDR1 is MNHEY, CDR2 SVGEGT, per germline. Comments on this clonotype: Its specificity is unknown.

An equimolar mix of two oligonucleotides served as the beta constant-region primer for TRBC1 and TRBC2. Nested alpha and beta constant-region primers with the SP2 primer drove four PCR rounds on ligated cDNA. One entry per CDR3 protein results from TCRdb running MiXCR on the UMI-ligation and nested PCR reads. The data contain 150,000 or so distinct CDR3 sequences, over 20% of them singletons. Sequencing used naive CD4+ T cells from blood. This chain uses TRBV6-2 or TRBV6-3 with TRBJ2-1, with a weak D call TRBD2 (5 bases). The clonotype was recovered from a human donor in good health. The DNA of the CDR3 is TGTGCCAGCAGTTACCCCTTCGAGAGGGATGAGCAGTTCTTC. As protein: CASSYPFERDEQFF.